This T cell receptor beta chain appears in the sequencing data of a study of blood T cell repertoires in COVID-19. Trimming left V 3 bases short and J 8 bases short, with 11 bases between. CDR3 length equals 14 residues. Germline-derived CDR1 and CDR2 are MRHNA and SNTAGT. The authors' processing: Reference gene primer amplification yielded estimated nucleated cell counts. The repertoire was sequenced with immunoSEQ multiplex PCR; TCRdb's copy has only in-frame clones and lacks some. The V and J calls and clone size were taken over from that table, and D and trimming were inferred from the DNA. The sample yields 200,000 to 300,000 clones, roughly 86% seen once. Those enrolled, adults aged roughly 18 to 100 years, came from about two dozen US areas. Resolution of symptoms, clearance, or two negative PCRs was present in recovered Cohort 3 donors.

The sequence came from a woman under 30 who had recovered from COVID-19. This rearrangement joins TRBV6-4 to TRBJ1-6, with D uncertain. The sequencing input was PBMCs or T cells enriched from blood (not recorded which). The CDR3 DNA reads as TGTGCCAGCAGTGAGTACGGTATGGATTCACCCCTCCACTTT. It yields the protein CASSEYGMDSPLHF.